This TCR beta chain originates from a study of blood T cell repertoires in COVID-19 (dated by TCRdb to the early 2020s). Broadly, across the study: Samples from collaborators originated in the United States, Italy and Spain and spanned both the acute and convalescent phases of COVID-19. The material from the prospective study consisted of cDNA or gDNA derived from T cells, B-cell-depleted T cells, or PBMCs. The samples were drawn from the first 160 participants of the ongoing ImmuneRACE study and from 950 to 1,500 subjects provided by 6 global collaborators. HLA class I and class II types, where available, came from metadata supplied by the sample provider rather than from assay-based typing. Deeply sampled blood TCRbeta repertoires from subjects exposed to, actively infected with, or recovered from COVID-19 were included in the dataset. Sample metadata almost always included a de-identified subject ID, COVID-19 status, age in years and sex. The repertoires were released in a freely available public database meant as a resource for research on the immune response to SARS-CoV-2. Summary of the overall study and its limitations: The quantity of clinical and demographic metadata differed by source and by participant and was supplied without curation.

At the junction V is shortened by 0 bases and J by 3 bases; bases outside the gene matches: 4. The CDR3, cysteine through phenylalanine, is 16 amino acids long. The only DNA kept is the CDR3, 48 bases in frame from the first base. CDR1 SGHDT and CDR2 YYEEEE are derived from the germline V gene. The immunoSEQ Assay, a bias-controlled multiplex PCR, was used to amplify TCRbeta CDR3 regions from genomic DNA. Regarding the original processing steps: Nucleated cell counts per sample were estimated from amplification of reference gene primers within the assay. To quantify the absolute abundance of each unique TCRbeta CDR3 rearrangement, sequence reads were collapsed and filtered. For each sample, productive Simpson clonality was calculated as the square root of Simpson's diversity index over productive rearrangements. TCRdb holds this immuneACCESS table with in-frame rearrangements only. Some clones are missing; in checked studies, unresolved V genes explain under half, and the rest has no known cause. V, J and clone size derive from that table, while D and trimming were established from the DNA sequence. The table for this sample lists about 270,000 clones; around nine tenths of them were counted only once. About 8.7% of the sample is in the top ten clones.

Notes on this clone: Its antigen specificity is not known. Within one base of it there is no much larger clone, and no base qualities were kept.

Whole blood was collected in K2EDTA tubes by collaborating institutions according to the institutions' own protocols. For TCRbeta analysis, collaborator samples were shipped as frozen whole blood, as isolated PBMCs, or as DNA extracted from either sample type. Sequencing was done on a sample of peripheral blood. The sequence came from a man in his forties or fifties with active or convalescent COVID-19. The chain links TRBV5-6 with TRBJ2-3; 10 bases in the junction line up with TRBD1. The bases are TGTGCCAGCAGCTTGGGACAGGGGGCCGATACAGATACGCAGTATTTT. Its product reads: CASSLGQGADTDTQYF.